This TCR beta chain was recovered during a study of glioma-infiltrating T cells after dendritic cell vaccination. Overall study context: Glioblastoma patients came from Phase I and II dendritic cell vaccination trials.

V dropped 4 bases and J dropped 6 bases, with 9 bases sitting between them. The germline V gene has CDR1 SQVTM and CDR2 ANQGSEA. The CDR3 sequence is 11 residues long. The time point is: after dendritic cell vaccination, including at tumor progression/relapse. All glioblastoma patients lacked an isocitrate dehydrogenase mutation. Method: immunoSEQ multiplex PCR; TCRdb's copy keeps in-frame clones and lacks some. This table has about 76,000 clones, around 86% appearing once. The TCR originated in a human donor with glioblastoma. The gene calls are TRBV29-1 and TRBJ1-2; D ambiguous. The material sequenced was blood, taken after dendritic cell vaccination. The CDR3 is CSVALENGYTF. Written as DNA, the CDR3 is TGCAGCGTTGCGCTTGAGAATGGCTACACCTTC.